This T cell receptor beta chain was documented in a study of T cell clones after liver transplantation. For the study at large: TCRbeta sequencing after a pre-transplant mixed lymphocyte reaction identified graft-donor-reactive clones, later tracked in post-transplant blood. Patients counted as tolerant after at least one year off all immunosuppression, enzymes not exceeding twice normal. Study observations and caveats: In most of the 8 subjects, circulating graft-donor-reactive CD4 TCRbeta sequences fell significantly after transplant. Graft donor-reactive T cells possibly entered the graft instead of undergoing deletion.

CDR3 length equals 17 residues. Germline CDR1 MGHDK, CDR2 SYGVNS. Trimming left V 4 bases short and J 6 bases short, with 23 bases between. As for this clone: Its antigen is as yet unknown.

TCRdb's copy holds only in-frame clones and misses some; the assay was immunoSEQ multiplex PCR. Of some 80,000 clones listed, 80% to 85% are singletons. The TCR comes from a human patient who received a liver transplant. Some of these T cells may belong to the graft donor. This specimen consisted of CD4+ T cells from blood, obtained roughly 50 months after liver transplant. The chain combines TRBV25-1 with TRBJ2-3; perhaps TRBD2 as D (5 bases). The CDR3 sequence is CASSAPRGPRAADTQYF. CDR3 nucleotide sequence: TGTGCCAGCAGTGCTCCGAGAGGGCCTCGAGCCGCGGATACGCAGTATTTT.